The 10 T cell receptor beta chains below all came from one sample that was sequenced in a study of T cell responses to AZD1222 COVID-19 vaccine. The table came from immunoSEQ multiplex PCR; TCRdb's copy has only in-frame clones and leaves some out. Counted here are about 130,000 clones, about 89% occurring once; the ten biggest clones make up roughly 3.9%. Sequenced material: peripheral blood, taken on day 0 of AZD1222 vaccination. Receptors originate from an adult in good health.

The table lists this clone with a count of one. The J gene is TRBJ2-3, the V gene TRBV5-1; 8 bases fit TRBD2. The CDR3 sequence is 16 residues long. Germline V gene lookup returns CDR1 SGHRS and CDR2 YFSETQ. V gave up 0 bases and J gave up 4 bases; unmatched junction bases: 7. The CDR3 region has the DNA TGCGCCAGCAGCTTGGGGGCTAGCGGGCCCCCAGATACGCAGTATTTT. It translates to CASSLGASGPPDTQYF.

The J gene is TRBJ2-6, the V gene TRBV7-2; D gene unclear. CDR3 length equals 16 residues. Germline CDR1 reads SGHTA; CDR2 reads FQGNSA. V was cut by 5 bases and J by 0 bases, with 11 bases left in between. CDR3 bases: TGTGCCAGCAGCACGGGCAGTTACTCTGGGGCCAACGTCCTGACTTTC. Amino acid sequence: CASSTGSYSGANVLTF. Drawing the rest from reference TRBV7-2 and TRBJ2-6, the complete variable domain is GAGVSQSPSNKVTEKGKDVELRCDPISGHTALYWYRQSLGQGLEFLIYFQGNSAPDKSGLPSDRFSAERTGGSVSTLTIQRTQQEDSAVYLCASSTGSYSGANVLTFGAGSRLTVL.

On this clone: Other DNA sequences of this sample code for an identical CDR3. The gene calls are TRBV12-3 or TRBV12-4 and TRBJ2-7; D might be TRBD2 (5 bases). Trimming pared 6 bases from V and 1 base from J, leaving 7 bases between. This CDR3 has 12 residues. This chain's CDR3 is CASSPGSYEQYF. The CDR3 DNA sequence: TGTGCCAGCAGCCCGGGGTCCTACGAGCAGTACTTC.

The rearrangement uses TRBV6-1 and TRBJ2-5; 11 nucleotides align to TRBD1. Germline-derived CDR1 and CDR2 are MNHNS and SASEGT. Trimming took 1 base from V and 5 from J; bases not matched to a gene: 9. This CDR3 comprises 17 residues. CDR3 loop: CASSEGTGGLGFETQYF. The DNA of the CDR3 is TGTGCCAGCAGTGAAGGGACAGGGGGCTTGGGGTTTGAGACCCAGTACTTC.

The V and J genes are TRBV27 and TRBJ1-5; 12 bases fit TRBD1. CDR1 and CDR2 (germline): MNHEY, SMNVEV (reference sequence). The CDR3 spans 17 residues. The V and J ends lost 8 bases and 4 bases, in that order; junction bases with no gene match: 12. Here the CDR3 DNA reads TGTGCCAGCGGAGGGACAGGGGGCGCGAGTGGAAATCAGCCCCAGCATTTT. Protein sequence: CASGGTGGASGNQPQHF.

With respect to this clone: Other nucleotide sequences in the sample specify the same CDR3. V is TRBV7-9 and J is TRBJ1-6; D unresolved. The CDR3 sequence is 13 residues long. Trimming stripped 3 bases from V and 7 bases from J, with 7 bases between. CDR1 is SEHNR, CDR2 FQNEAQ, per germline (reference sequence). The CDR3 DNA reads TGTGCCAGCAGCTTGCAATCGAATTCACCCCTCCACTTT. The encoded protein is CASSLQSNSPLHF.

This clone was counted between two and nine times. One junction end disagrees with the germline gene, perhaps due to a read error. The gene calls are TRBV11-2 and TRBJ1-5; 10 bases are shared with TRBD1. The CDR3 spans 14 residues. Germline-derived CDR1 and CDR2 are SGHAT and FQNNGV. In nucleotides, the CDR3 is TGTGCCAGCAGCTCGACAGGGGGCAAGCAGCCCCAGCATTTT. Its translation: CASSSTGGKQPQHF.

The CDR3 DNA is TGTGCCAGCAGTTTATGGTTGCGAAGAGAGCAGTTCTTC. Translation gives CASSLWLRREQFF. This rearrangement joins TRBV28 to TRBJ2-1; D unresolved. Trimming cost V 0 bases and J 10 bases, with 10 bases left between them. CDR3 length: 13 residues. Germline loops: CDR1 MDHEN, CDR2 SYDVKM.

The genes are TRBV2 and TRBJ1-5; the D is unclear. The CDR3 extends over 11 amino acids. The V end lost 4 bases, the J end lost 7 bases, and 5 bases lay between the germline ends. The germline gives CDR1 SNHLY, CDR2 FYNNEI. CDR3 sequence (DNA): TGTGCCAGCAGTGTTGGGCAGCCCCAGCATTTT. The encoded protein is CASSVGQPQHF.

The chain uses TRBV5-1 and TRBJ2-3; D gene uncertain. The CDR3 loop spans 11 amino acids. Germline CDR1 SGHRS, CDR2 YFSETQ. Trimming removed 8 bases at V and 0 bases at J, with 4 bases between. The CDR3 DNA reads as TGCGCCAGTACTAGCACAGATACGCAGTATTTT. Translation gives CASTSTDTQYF.